Listed below are T cell receptor beta chains from one sample, sequenced in a study of blood T cell repertoires in COVID-19. Method: immunoSEQ multiplex PCR; TCRdb's copy keeps in-frame clones and lacks some. The data contain a few hundred thousand clones, roughly 87% of them singletons. Sequencing was performed on PBMCs or T cells enriched from blood (not recorded which). Receptors originate from a woman under 40 who had recovered from COVID-19. CDR3s include the opening cysteine and the closing phenylalanine or tryptophan. A D gene is named only where the DNA matches it firmly. For some rows the clone size is stated as once, few or many, or as a class when expanded; others skip it.

TRBJ2-1 | . | TRBD1 | TRBV4-1 | CASSPTGNNEQFF | TGCGCCAGCAGCCCGACAGGGAACAATGAGCAGTTCTTC
TRBJ2-7 | . | TRBD2 | TRBV19 | CASSRTGTSGTYEQYF | TGTGCCAGTAGTCGGACAGGGACTAGCGGGACCTACGAGCAGTACTTC
TRBJ2-7 | . | . | TRBV19 | CASSTTGILEQYF | TGTGCCAGTAGTACCACAGGGATTCTCGAGCAGTACTTC
TRBJ1-5 | . | . | TRBV4-1 | CASSQVDSQPQHF | TGCGCCAGCAGCCAAGTGGACAGTCAGCCCCAGCATTTT
TRBJ2-7 | few | . | TRBV2 | CASSAAGAREQYF | TGTGCCAGCAGTGCGGCGGGGGCGAGGGAGCAGTACTTC
TRBJ2-2 | . | . | TRBV27 | CASSWGPNTGELFF | TGTGCCAGCTCCTGGGGGCCAAACACCGGGGAGCTGTTTTTT
TRBJ2-3 | once | TRBD1 | TRBV11-2 | CASSLGQGAVIGTDTQYF | TGTGCCAGCAGCTTGGGCCAGGGGGCGGTCATTGGCACAGATACGCAGTATTTT
TRBJ2-2 | . | . | TRBV5-1 | CASSFGTGELFF | TGCGCCAGCAGCTTCGGCACCGGGGAGCTGTTTTTT
TRBJ2-1 | . | TRBD1 | TRBV24-1 | CATSDAGTVKRGQFF | TGTGCCACCAGTGATGCCGGGACAGTCAAAAGAGGGCAGTTCTTC
TRBJ2-5 | . | . | TRBV9 | CASSGPEGGTQYF | TGTGCCAGCAGCGGGCCGGAGGGTGGGACCCAGTACTTC
TRBJ2-1 | . | TRBD2 | TRBV29-1 | CSVLTSGDRVDNEQFF | TGCAGCGTTCTGACTAGCGGGGATCGAGTCGACAATGAGCAGTTCTTC
TRBJ2-7 | . | . | TRBV3-1/TRBV3-2 | CASSQVGGDEQYF | TGTGCCAGCAGCCAAGTAGGCGGAGACGAGCAGTACTTC
TRBJ1-5 | . | . | TRBV19 | CASSSGVYGNQPQHF | TGTGCCAGTAGTTCGGGGGTTTATGGCAATCAGCCCCAGCATTTT
TRBJ1-5 | few | TRBD1 | TRBV3-1/TRBV3-2 | CASSQGQGAQPQHF | TGTGCCAGCAGCCAGGGACAGGGGGCACAGCCCCAGCATTTT
TRBJ1-2 | . | TRBD1 | TRBV3-1/TRBV3-2 | CASRLRQGYGYTF | TGTGCCAGCAGGTTGAGACAGGGCTATGGCTACACCTTC
TRBJ2-7 | . | TRBD1 | TRBV19 | CASSLTGGYEQYF | TGTGCCAGTAGTCTTACAGGGGGTTACGAGCAGTACTTC
TRBJ1-2 | . | . | TRBV27 | CASSLSGSSNYGYTF | TGTGCCAGCAGTTTGTCAGGTTCTTCCAACTATGGCTACACCTTC
TRBJ2-5 | . | . | TRBV2 | CASNDGRSSPQETQYF | TGTGCCAGCAACGACGGGCGGTCTAGCCCACAAGAGACCCAGTACTTC
TRBJ2-1 | once | TRBD2 | TRBV19 | CASSPPNFSGKSYNEQFF | TGTGCCAGTAGTCCCCCTAATTTTAGCGGGAAATCCTACAATGAGCAGTTCTTC
TRBJ1-2 | . | . | TRBV7-9 | CASSLRRSTGTTTLHGYTF | TGTGCCAGCAGCTTAAGGCGCTCCACCGGGACAACCACGCTTCATGGCTACACCTTC
TRBJ2-2 | . | TRBD2 | TRBV27 | CASSWTGTSGTGELFF | TGTGCCAGCAGTTGGACCGGGACTAGCGGGACCGGGGAGCTGTTTTTT
TRBJ2-1 | . | TRBD2 | TRBV11-2 | CASSPHIAGGYNEQFF | TGTGCCAGCAGCCCGCATATCGCGGGGGGCTACAATGAGCAGTTCTTC
TRBJ2-1 | . | . | TRBV5-4 | CASSLRASILNEQFF | TGTGCCAGCAGCCTTAGGGCTAGCATCCTCAATGAGCAGTTCTTC
TRBJ2-5 | . | TRBD2 | TRBV28 | CASRSVAGGLQETQYF | TGTGCCAGCAGGTCCGTAGCGGGAGGGTTACAAGAGACCCAGTACTTC
TRBJ2-7 | . | TRBD1 | TRBV5-1 | CASSQDPGQGYEQYF | TGCGCCAGCAGCCAGGATCCGGGACAGGGCTACGAGCAGTACTTC
TRBJ2-1 | . | . | TRBV4-1 | CASSQDSPLFPYNEQFF | TGCGCCAGCAGCCAAGATTCCCCACTTTTCCCCTACAATGAGCAGTTCTTC
TRBJ2-1 | . | . | TRBV30 | CAWSVGGAGSNEQFF | TGTGCCTGGAGTGTGGGGGGGGCCGGGTCCAATGAGCAGTTCTTC
TRBJ1-5 | . | TRBD1 | TRBV5-3 | CARSLFWDRDVQPQHF | TGTGCCAGAAGCTTGTTTTGGGACAGGGACGTTCAGCCCCAGCATTTT
TRBJ1-1 | . | TRBD1 | TRBV27 | CASSSWDSKNTEAFF | TGTGCCAGCAGTTCTTGGGACAGTAAGAACACTGAAGCTTTCTTT
TRBJ1-1 | . | TRBD1 | TRBV5-8 | CASSLATGGWTEAFF | TGTGCCAGCAGCTTAGCGACAGGGGGTTGGACTGAAGCTTTCTTT
TRBJ1-1 | . | TRBD1 | TRBV7-9 | CASSAQPGTGNTEAFF | TGTGCCAGCAGCGCCCAGCCCGGGACAGGGAACACTGAAGCTTTCTTT
TRBJ1-5 | . | . | TRBV11-2 | CASRGRGQPQHF | TGTGCCAGCCGGGGGAGGGGTCAGCCCCAGCATTTT
TRBJ2-1 | . | . | TRBV6-1 | CASSEQGSSYNEQFF | TGTGCCAGCAGTGAACAAGGGAGCTCCTACAATGAGCAGTTCTTC
TRBJ2-1 | . | TRBD2 | TRBV20-1 | CSASKAGAYNEQFF | TGCAGTGCTAGTAAAGCGGGAGCGTACAATGAGCAGTTCTTC
TRBJ2-7 | once | . | TRBV2 | CASSTYEQYF | TGTGCCAGCAGCACCTACGAGCAGTACTTC